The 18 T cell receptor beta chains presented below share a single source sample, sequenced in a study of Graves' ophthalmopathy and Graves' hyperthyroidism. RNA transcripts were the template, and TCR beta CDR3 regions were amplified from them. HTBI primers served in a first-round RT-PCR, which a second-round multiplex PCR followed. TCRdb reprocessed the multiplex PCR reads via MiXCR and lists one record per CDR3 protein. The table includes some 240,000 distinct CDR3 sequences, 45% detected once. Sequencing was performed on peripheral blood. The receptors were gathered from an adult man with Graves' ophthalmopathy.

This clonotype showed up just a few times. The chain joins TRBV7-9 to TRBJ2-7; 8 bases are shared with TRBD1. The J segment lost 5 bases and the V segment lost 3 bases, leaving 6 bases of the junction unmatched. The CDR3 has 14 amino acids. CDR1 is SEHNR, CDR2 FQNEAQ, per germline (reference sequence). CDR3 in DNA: TGTGCCAGCAGCTTTACGCAGGGGGCCGACGAGCAGTACTTC. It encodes CASSFTQGADEQYF.

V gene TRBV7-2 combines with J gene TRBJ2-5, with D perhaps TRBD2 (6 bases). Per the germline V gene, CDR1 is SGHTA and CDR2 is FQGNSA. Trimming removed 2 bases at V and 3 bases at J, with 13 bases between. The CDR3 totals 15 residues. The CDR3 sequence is CASSLSIGRKETQYF. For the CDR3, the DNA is TGTGCCAGCAGCTTAAGTATAGGGAGGAAAGAGACCCAGTACTTC.

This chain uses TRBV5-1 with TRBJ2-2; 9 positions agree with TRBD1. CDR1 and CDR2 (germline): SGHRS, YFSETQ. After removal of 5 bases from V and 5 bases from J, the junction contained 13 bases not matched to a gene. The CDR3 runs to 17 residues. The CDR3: CASSVGTNRGPTGELFF. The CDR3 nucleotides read TGCGCCAGCAGTGTGGGGACGAACAGGGGGCCGACCGGGGAGCTGTTTTTT.

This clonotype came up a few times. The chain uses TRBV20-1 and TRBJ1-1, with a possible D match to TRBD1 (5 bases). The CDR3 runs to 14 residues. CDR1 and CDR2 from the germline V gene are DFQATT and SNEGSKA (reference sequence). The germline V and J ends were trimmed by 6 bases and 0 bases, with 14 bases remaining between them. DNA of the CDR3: TGCAGTGCGAGACCCGACAGCATGAACACTGAAGCTTTCTTT. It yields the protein CSARPDSMNTEAFF.

The CDR3 DNA is TGTGCCAGCAGTGAATCTAGGGTACAGCCCCAGCATTTT. It yields the protein CASSESRVQPQHF. The chain employs TRBV6-1 and TRBJ1-5, with D hard to call. The CDR3 is 13 residues long. The germline CDR1 and CDR2 sequences are MNHNS and SASEGT. V gave up 2 bases and J gave up 7 bases, with 9 bases separating them.

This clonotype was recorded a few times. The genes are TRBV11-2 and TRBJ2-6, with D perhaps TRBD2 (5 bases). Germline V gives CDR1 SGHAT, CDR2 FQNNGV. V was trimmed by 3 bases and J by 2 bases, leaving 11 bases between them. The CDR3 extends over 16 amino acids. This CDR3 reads CASSLGNGAGANVLTF. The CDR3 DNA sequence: TGTGCCAGCAGCTTGGGGAACGGGGCTGGGGCCAACGTCCTGACTTTC.

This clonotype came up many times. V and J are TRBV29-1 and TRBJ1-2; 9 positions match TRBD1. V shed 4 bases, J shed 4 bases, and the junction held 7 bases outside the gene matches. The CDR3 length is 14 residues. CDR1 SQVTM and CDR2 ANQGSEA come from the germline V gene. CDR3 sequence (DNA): TGCAGCGTTGCCGTGGGACAGGGCGGCTATGGCTACACCTTC. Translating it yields CSVAVGQGGYGYTF. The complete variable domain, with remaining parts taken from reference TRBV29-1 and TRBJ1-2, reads SAVISQKPSRDICQRGTSLTIQCQVDSQVTMMFWYRQQPGQSLTLIATANQGSEATYESGFVIDKFPISRPNLTFSTLTVSNMSPEDSSIYLCSVAVGQGGYGYTFGSGTRLTVV.

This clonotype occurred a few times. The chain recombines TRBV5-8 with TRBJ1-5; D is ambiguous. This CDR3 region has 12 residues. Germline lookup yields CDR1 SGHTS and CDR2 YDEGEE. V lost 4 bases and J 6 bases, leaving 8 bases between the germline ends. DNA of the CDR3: TGTGCCAGCAGCCCGGGAGGTCAGCCCCAGCATTTT. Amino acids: CASSPGGQPQHF.

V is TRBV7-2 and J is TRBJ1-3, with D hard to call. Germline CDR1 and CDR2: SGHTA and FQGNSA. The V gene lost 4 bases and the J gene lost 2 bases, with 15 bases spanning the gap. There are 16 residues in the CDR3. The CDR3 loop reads CASSSIRDRAGNTIYF. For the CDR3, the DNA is TGTGCCAGCAGCTCCATTAGGGATCGTGCTGGAAACACCATATATTTT. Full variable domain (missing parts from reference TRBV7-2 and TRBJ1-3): GAGVSQSPSNKVTEKGKDVELRCDPISGHTALYWYRQSLGQGLEFLIYFQGNSAPDKSGLPSDRFSAERTGGSVSTLTIQRTQQEDSAVYLCASSSIRDRAGNTIYFGEGSWLTVV.

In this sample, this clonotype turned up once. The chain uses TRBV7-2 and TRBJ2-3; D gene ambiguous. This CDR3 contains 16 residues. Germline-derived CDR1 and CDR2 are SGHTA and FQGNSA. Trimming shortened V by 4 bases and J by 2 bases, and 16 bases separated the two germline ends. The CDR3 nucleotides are TGTGCCAGCAGCTCCTCCAGTGGCTCTTCCACAGATACGCAGTATTTT. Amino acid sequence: CASSSSSGSSTDTQYF. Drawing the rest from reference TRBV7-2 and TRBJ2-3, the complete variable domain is GAGVSQSPSNKVTEKGKDVELRCDPISGHTALYWYRQSLGQGLEFLIYFQGNSAPDKSGLPSDRFSAERTGGSVSTLTIQRTQQEDSAVYLCASSSSSGSSTDTQYFGPGTRLTVL.

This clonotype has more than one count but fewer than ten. The CDR3 nucleotides are TGCGCCAGCAGCCAAGTCCACCGTTCGAGGACTGAAGCTTTCTTT. This sequence encodes CASSQVHRSRTEAFF. The V gene is TRBV4-1, the J gene TRBJ1-1; D gene uncertain. CDR1 is MGHRA, CDR2 YSYEKL, per germline. The CDR3 length is 15 residues. Trimming took off 1 base at V and 5 bases at J, with 14 bases between the two ends.

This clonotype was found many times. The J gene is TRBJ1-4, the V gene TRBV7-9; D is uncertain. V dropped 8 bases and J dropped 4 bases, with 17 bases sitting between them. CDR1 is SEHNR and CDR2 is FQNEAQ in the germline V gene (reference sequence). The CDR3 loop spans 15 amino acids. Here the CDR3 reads CASGHIPNFNEKLFF. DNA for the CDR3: TGTGCCAGCGGGCATATTCCTAACTTTAATGAAAAACTGTTTTTT.

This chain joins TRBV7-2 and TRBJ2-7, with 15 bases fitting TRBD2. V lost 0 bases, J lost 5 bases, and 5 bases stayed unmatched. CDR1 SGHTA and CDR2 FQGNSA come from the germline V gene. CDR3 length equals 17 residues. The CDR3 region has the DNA TGTGCCAGCAGCTTAGCTGGACTAGCGGGAGGGGAGAACGAGCAGTACTTC. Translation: CASSLAGLAGGENEQYF.

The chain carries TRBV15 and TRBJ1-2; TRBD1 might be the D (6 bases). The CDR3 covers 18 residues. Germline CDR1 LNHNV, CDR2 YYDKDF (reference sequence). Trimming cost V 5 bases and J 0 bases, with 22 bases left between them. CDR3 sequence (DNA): TGTGCCACCAGCGGACGCACAGTTAGACAGGCAACTAACTATGGCTACACCTTC. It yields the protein CATSGRTVRQATNYGYTF.

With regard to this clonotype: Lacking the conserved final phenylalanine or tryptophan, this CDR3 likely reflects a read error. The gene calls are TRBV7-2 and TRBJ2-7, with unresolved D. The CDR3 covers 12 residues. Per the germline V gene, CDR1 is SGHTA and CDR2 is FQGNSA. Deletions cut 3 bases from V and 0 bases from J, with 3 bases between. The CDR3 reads CASSFISYEQYS. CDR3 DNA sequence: TGTGCCAGCAGCTTTATCTCCTACGAGCAGTACTCC.

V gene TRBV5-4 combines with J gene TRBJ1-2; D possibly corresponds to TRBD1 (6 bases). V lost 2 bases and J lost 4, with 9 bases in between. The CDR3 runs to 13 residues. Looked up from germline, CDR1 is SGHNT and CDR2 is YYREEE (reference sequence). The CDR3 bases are TGTGCCAGCAGCTTCGGACAGACCTATGGCTACACCTTC. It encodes CASSFGQTYGYTF.

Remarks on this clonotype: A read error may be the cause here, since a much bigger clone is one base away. The CDR3 loop reads CAIRDRMNTEAFF. DNA for the CDR3: TGTGCCATCAGGGACAGGATGAACACTGAAGCTTTCTTT. The chain employs TRBV10-3 and TRBJ1-1; 7 bases match TRBD1. This CDR3 comprises 13 residues. Germline lookup yields CDR1 ENHRY and CDR2 SYGVKD. V was pared by 6 bases and J by 0 bases, with 1 base of the junction left unmatched.

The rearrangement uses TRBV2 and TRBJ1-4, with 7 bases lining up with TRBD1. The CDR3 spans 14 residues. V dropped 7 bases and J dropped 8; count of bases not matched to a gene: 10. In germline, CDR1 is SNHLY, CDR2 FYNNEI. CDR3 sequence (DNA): TGTGCCAGCACCGGGGAGGGGGCGCCGGAAAAACTGTTTTTT. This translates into CASTGEGAPEKLFF.